Listed here are 26 T cell receptor beta chains from one sample, sequenced in a study of blood T cell repertoires in COVID-19. Produced via immunoSEQ multiplex PCR; TCRdb's table is partial and in-frame only. Here the sample spans just under 100,000 clones, 86% being singletons. Sequenced sample: peripheral blood. The source of these receptors is a woman in her fifties or sixties in a cohort sampled during active or convalescent COVID-19.

The V call is TRBV27, the J call TRBJ1-2, with 9 bases identical to TRBD1. This CDR3 is built from 13 residues. The V segment lost 9 bases and the J segment 7 bases; nucleotides outside the gene matches: 9. Germline V gene data show CDR1 as MNHEY and CDR2 as SMNVEV (reference sequence). The CDR3 sequence: CASGGDRAGGYTF. CDR3 sequence (DNA): TGTGCCAGTGGGGGGGACAGGGCCGGTGGCTACACCTTC.

The rearrangement joins TRBV19 to TRBJ1-1; TRBD1 matches at 9 bases. The CDR3 extends over 12 amino acids. V dropped 10 bases and J dropped 4; count of bases not matched to a gene: 4. Per germline, CDR1 LNHDA and CDR2 SQIVND (reference sequence). In DNA form, the CDR3 reads TGTGCCACCGGGACAGGGTTCACTGAAGCTTTCTTT. This sequence encodes CATGTGFTEAFF.

V usage is TRBV4-1 and J usage is TRBJ1-2, with D tentatively TRBD1 (6 bases). CDR3 length equals 14 residues. Trimming pared 3 bases from V and 8 bases from J, leaving 16 bases between. Germline lookup yields CDR1 MGHRA and CDR2 YSYEKL. The CDR3 nucleotides are TGCGCCAGCAGCCATCTACCGGGGGGCGCAGGCTACACCTTC. Translation gives CASSHLPGGAGYTF.

This clone was counted once. The chain carries TRBV4-1 and TRBJ2-1, with 10 bases that match TRBD1. Germline CDR1 reads MGHRA; CDR2 reads YSYEKL. With V trimmed by 1 base and J by 8 bases, 8 bases remained unmatched. The CDR3 extends over 16 amino acids. The CDR3 nucleotides read TGCGCCAGCAGCCAAGTACCGGGACAGGGGTACGATGAGCAGTTCTTC. Translated: CASSQVPGQGYDEQFF.

The genes are TRBV6-5 and TRBJ1-2, with 8 bases lining up with TRBD1. Trimming cost V 5 bases and J 4 bases; bases outside gene matches: 3. Germline V gene sequence: CDR1 MNHEY, CDR2 SVGAGI. The CDR3 is 13 amino acids. DNA for the CDR3: TGTGCCAGCAGTCCCGGGACAGGCTATGGCTACACCTTC. It encodes CASSPGTGYGYTF.

V is TRBV19 and J is TRBJ2-7, with TRBD1 matching over 7 bases. V shed 5 bases, J shed 2 bases, and the junction held 3 bases outside the gene matches. The CDR3 consists of 13 residues. Germline V gives CDR1 LNHDA, CDR2 SQIVND (reference sequence). DNA for the CDR3: TGTGCCAGTAGTGGGGACAGTCCCTACGAGCAGTACTTC. This codes for CASSGDSPYEQYF.

The chain uses TRBV18 and TRBJ2-3; a weak D match, TRBD1 (5 bases). Looked up from germline, CDR1 is KGHSH and CDR2 is LQKENI. The germline V and J ends were trimmed by 3 bases and 5 bases, with 9 bases remaining between them. The CDR3 consists of 13 residues. CDR3 in DNA: TGTGCCAGCTCACCGGGGCCGGTAGATACGCAGTATTTT. Amino acid sequence: CASSPGPVDTQYF.

The rearrangement links TRBV2 to TRBJ2-5, with TRBD2 matching 10 bases. This CDR3 is 15 amino acids long. V lost 4 bases, J lost 1 base, and 3 bases stayed unmatched. Germline values: CDR1 SNHLY, CDR2 FYNNEI. The CDR3 region is CASSVLAGLQETQYF. The CDR3 DNA is TGTGCCAGCAGTGTACTAGCGGGGCTCCAAGAGACCCAGTACTTC.

This chain connects TRBV3-1 (or the pseudogene TRBV3-2) to TRBJ2-4; a weak D match, TRBD2 (6 bases). The CDR3 consists of 17 residues. V was trimmed by 3 bases and J by 1 base, leaving 16 bases between them. Per the germline V gene, CDR1 is LGHDT and CDR2 is YNNKEL (reference sequence). The DNA of the CDR3 is TGTGCCAGCAGCCAGTCATTCGGAGGAGGGGCCAAAAACATTCAGTACTTC. Protein sequence: CASSQSFGGGAKNIQYF.

The J gene is TRBJ2-5, the V gene TRBV5-1; 12 positions match TRBD2. V was pared by 4 bases and J by 0 bases, with 4 bases of the junction left unmatched. CDR1 is SGHRS, CDR2 YFSETQ, per germline. The CDR3 runs to 16 residues. The CDR3 region is CASSPGLAGNQETQYF. CDR3 coding DNA: TGCGCCAGCAGCCCTGGACTAGCGGGGAACCAAGAGACCCAGTACTTC.

This chain connects TRBV4-2 to TRBJ2-2; tentatively, D is TRBD1 (5 bases). From germline, CDR1 is LGHNA and CDR2 YNFKEQ. This CDR3 contains 15 residues. Trimming pared 3 bases from V and 1 base from J, leaving 9 bases between. CDR3 sequence reads: CASSQSTVNTGELFF. Written as DNA, the CDR3 is TGTGCCAGCAGCCAGTCGACAGTGAACACCGGGGAGCTGTTTTTT.

V and J are TRBV5-1 and TRBJ1-5; D uncertain. Germline CDR1 is SGHRS and CDR2 is YFSETQ. V was cut by 4 bases and J by 0 bases, with 11 bases left in between. This CDR3 has 15 residues. The CDR3 region is CASSTGLTSNQPQHF. The CDR3 bases are TGCGCCAGCAGCACTGGACTCACTAGCAATCAGCCCCAGCATTTT.

The chain employs TRBV23-1 and TRBJ1-2; tentatively, D is TRBD1 (5 bases). TRBV23-1 is identified as an open reading frame with a role that is uncertain. The CDR3 consists of 17 residues. Trimming took off 5 bases at V and 2 bases at J, with 21 bases between the two ends. The CDR3: CASSARVWGGVNYGYTF. The CDR3 DNA follows: TGCGCCAGCAGTGCGAGAGTATGGGGAGGGGTAAACTATGGCTACACCTTC.

V and J are TRBV28 and TRBJ1-1, with 9 bases matching TRBD1. Per the germline V gene, CDR1 is MDHEN and CDR2 is SYDVKM. Losses at the gene ends were 5 bases for V and 1 base for J; bases not matched to a gene: 8. This CDR3 comprises 16 residues. CDR3 amino acids: CASSRGPGQGNTEAFF. The CDR3 coding sequence is TGTGCCAGCAGTCGGGGTCCGGGACAGGGGAACACTGAAGCTTTCTTT. The complete variable domain, with remaining parts taken from reference TRBV28 and TRBJ1-1, reads DVKVTQSSRYLVKRTGEKVFLECVQDMDHENMFWYRQDPGLGLRLIYFSYDVKMKEKGDIPEGYSVSREKKERFSLILESASTNQTSMYLCASSRGPGQGNTEAFFGQGTRLTVV.

This rearrangement joins TRBV5-1 to TRBJ2-1, with TRBD2 matching over 7 bases. The CDR3 spans 12 residues. V lost 6 bases, J lost 7 bases, and 4 bases stayed unmatched. Germline assignment: CDR1 SGHRS and CDR2 YFSETQ. The CDR3 DNA reads as TGCGCCAGCAACCCGGGGGGTAATGAGCAGTTCTTC. Residues: CASNPGGNEQFF.

The chain joins TRBV5-6 to TRBJ2-3; D unresolved. This CDR3 spans 14 amino acids. Between the trimmed V and J ends, which lost 0 bases and 2 bases, there was a span of 7 bases. Germline loops: CDR1 SGHDT, CDR2 YYEEEE. The CDR3 coding sequence is TGTGCCAGCAGCTTGGATCAGATCACAGATACGCAGTATTTT. Encoded protein: CASSLDQITDTQYF. Filled out from reference TRBV5-6 and TRBJ2-3, the complete variable domain reads DAGVTQSPTHLIKTRGQQVTLRCSPKSGHDTVSWYQQALGQGPQFIFQYYEEEERQRGNFPDRFSGHQFPNYSSELNVNALLLGDSALYLCASSLDQITDTQYFGPGTRLTVL.

The rearrangement joins TRBV28 to TRBJ2-3; 12 positions agree with TRBD1. This CDR3 comprises 19 residues. Germline CDR1 reads MDHEN; CDR2 reads SYDVKM. Trimming at V came to 3 bases and at J to 0 bases, leaving 10 bases not matched to a gene. The CDR3 here is CASSLAKWGQGASTDTQYF. The CDR3 DNA is TGTGCCAGCAGTTTGGCCAAATGGGGACAGGGGGCTAGCACAGATACGCAGTATTTT. Looking up the rest from reference TRBV28 and TRBJ2-3 gives the full variable domain: DVKVTQSSRYLVKRTGEKVFLECVQDMDHENMFWYRQDPGLGLRLIYFSYDVKMKEKGDIPEGYSVSREKKERFSLILESASTNQTSMYLCASSLAKWGQGASTDTQYFGPGTRLTVL.

The CDR3 here is CASKQQGSGGYTF. The CDR3 coding sequence is TGTGCCAGCAAGCAACAGGGAAGTGGCGGCTACACCTTC. This chain connects TRBV6-5 to TRBJ1-2; possibly TRBD1 for D (6 bases). V was pared by 7 bases and J by 8 bases, with 17 bases between. From germline, CDR1 is MNHEY and CDR2 SVGAGI. This CDR3 contains 13 residues.

V is TRBV24-1 and J is TRBJ2-1; 9 positions agree with TRBD2. CDR1 is KGHDR, CDR2 SFDVKD, per germline. The CDR3 has 15 residues. J lost 3 bases, V lost 5 bases, and 4 bases had no gene match. This CDR3 reads CATSVGTSHYNEQFF. The CDR3 DNA is TGTGCCACCAGTGTAGGGACTAGCCACTACAATGAGCAGTTCTTC.

The chain carries TRBV11-2 and TRBJ2-1, with TRBD2 identical over 9 bases. This CDR3 is 15 amino acids long. The ends lost 1 base at V and 4 bases at J; junction bases unmatched: 2. Per the germline V gene, CDR1 is SGHAT and CDR2 is FQNNGV. The CDR3 region is CASSLGLAEYNEQFF. CDR3 DNA sequence: TGTGCCAGCAGCTTAGGACTAGCGGAGTACAATGAGCAGTTCTTC.

On this clone itself: Other DNA sequences within the sample encode an identical CDR3. The CDR3 DNA reads TGTGCCAGCTCGGACAGGGGTGATGAAAAACTGTTTTTT. Translating gives CASSDRGDEKLFF. The chain combines TRBV9 with TRBJ1-4; 9 nucleotides align to TRBD1. CDR3 length: 13 amino acids. After removal of 7 bases from V and 6 bases from J, the junction contained 4 bases not matched to a gene. Per the germline V gene, CDR1 is SGDLS and CDR2 is YYNGEE.

The rearrangement links TRBV5-1 to TRBJ2-1, with D possibly matching TRBD2 (6 bases). CDR3 length: 16 amino acids. With 4 bases removed from V and 10 bases from J, the gap between germline ends came to 24 bases. Germline assignment: CDR1 SGHRS and CDR2 YFSETQ. CDR3 nucleotides: TGCGCCAGCAGCCCCGGGGTGCGGGGAAGCCTTTCAGAGCAGTTCTTC. This translates into CASSPGVRGSLSEQFF.

The chain is built from TRBV27 and TRBJ1-6, with TRBD1 as a possible D gene (6 bases). Trimming took off 6 bases at V and 10 bases at J, with 10 bases between the two ends. The CDR3 is made up of 12 amino acids. Per the germline V gene, CDR1 is MNHEY and CDR2 is SMNVEV (reference sequence). The DNA of the CDR3 is TGTGCCAGCAGGACCACAGGGTCACCCCTCCACTTT. This gives the protein CASRTTGSPLHF.

V usage is TRBV28 and J usage is TRBJ2-5, with 9 bases that match TRBD2. The trim removed 5 bases at V and 5 bases at J, leaving 9 bases unmatched. The CDR3 length is 15 residues. Germline assignment: CDR1 MDHEN and CDR2 SYDVKM. The CDR3 DNA reads as TGTGCCAGCAGTCTTAAGAGGCTAGCGGGGGAGACCCAGTACTTC. Translated, it gives CASSLKRLAGETQYF.

This clone was seen just once. The rearrangement links TRBV28 to TRBJ1-2; 9 nucleotides align to TRBD1. The J segment lost 5 bases and the V segment lost 2 bases, leaving 3 bases of the junction unmatched. The germline CDR1 and CDR2 sequences are MDHEN and SYDVKM. This CDR3 is 14 amino acids long. The CDR3: CASSLGQGSYGYTF. CDR3 bases: TGTGCCAGCAGTTTAGGACAGGGGAGTTATGGCTACACCTTC.

This chain joins TRBV13 and TRBJ2-7, with 9 bases fitting TRBD1. Trimming took 4 bases from V and 12 from J; bases not matched to a gene: 7. This CDR3 is 12 amino acids long. CDR1 is PRHDT and CDR2 is FYEKMQ in the germline V gene (reference sequence). In nucleotides, the CDR3 is TGTGCCAGCAGCTCAGGACAGGGGATTTCGTACTTC. Translating it yields CASSSGQGISYF.